This passage covers 25 T cell receptor beta chains from one sample sequenced in a study of T cells in Graves' hyperthyroidism and ophthalmopathy. Template material for amplifying TCR beta CDR3 regions consisted of RNA transcripts. HTBI primers were the set used in a first-round RT-PCR of the TCR CDR3. TCRdb independently ran MiXCR on the multiplex PCR reads; one entry per CDR3 protein. The profile shows approximately 400,000 distinct CDR3 sequences, approximately 15% of them singletons. What was sequenced was blood. These receptors originate from a woman between 18 and 29 years old with Graves' hyperthyroidism.

Regarding this clonotype: A much more abundant neighbour one base away suggests this may be a read error. The chain employs TRBV19 and TRBJ2-1, with D unresolved. Deletions cut 3 bases from V and 2 bases from J, with 11 bases between. CDR3 length: 15 residues. Germline CDR1 LNHDA, CDR2 SQIVND (reference sequence). CDR3 protein: CASSIKGVPYNEQFF. For the CDR3, the DNA is TGTGCCAGTAGTATCAAGGGTGTCCCCTACAATGAGCAGTTCTTC.

As concerns this clonotype: A clone one base away is much larger, so this may be a read error. The chain links TRBV9 to TRBJ1-1; D remains unclear. CDR1 and CDR2 (germline): SGDLS, YYNGEE. The CDR3 consists of 14 residues. The CDR3 loop reads CASSPFRSNTEAYF. DNA of the CDR3: TGTGCCAGCAGCCCCTTCAGGTCGAACACTGAAGCTTACTTT.

This clonotype came up many times. The chain joins TRBV27 to TRBJ2-7; TRBD2 agrees at 9 bases. CDR1 is MNHEY and CDR2 is SMNVEV in the germline V gene (reference sequence). There are 15 residues in the CDR3. V shed 3 bases and J 2 bases; nucleotides not matched to a gene: 5. Here the CDR3 reads CASSLAAGGTYEQYF. The CDR3 nucleotides read TGTGCCAGCAGTTTGGCGGCGGGAGGGACCTACGAGCAGTACTTC.

In its sample, this clonotype was seen many times. V gene TRBV7-2 combines with J gene TRBJ2-4; D not resolved. The V gene's germline CDR1 is SGHTA and CDR2 FQGNSA. V was pared by 5 bases and J by 3 bases, with 11 bases between. This CDR3 comprises 14 residues. CDR3 DNA sequence: TGTGCCAGCAGCCACGGAGTCTACAAAAACATTCAGTACTTC. This gives the protein CASSHGVYKNIQYF.

This clonotype was found a few times. The V call is TRBV20-1, the J call TRBJ1-2; D not certain. Germline CDR1 DFQATT, CDR2 SNEGSKA (reference sequence). The V gene lost 1 base and the J gene lost 4 bases, with 10 bases spanning the gap. The CDR3 runs to 13 residues. The CDR3 DNA is TGCAGTGCTAGAGGGGAGGGCGGCTATGGCTACACCTTC. Translation: CSARGEGGYGYTF.

On this clonotype itself: A junction boundary mismatches the germline segment, possibly from a read error. The chain links TRBV7-3 to TRBJ1-3; the D is unclear. This CDR3 is built from 13 residues. CDR1 SGHTA and CDR2 FQGTGA come from the germline V gene. CDR3 region: CASSSTPGSTIYF. Written as DNA, the CDR3 is TGTGCCAGCAGCTCCACTCCCGGAAGCACCATATATTTT.

This clonotype came up many times. The rearrangement uses TRBV7-2 and TRBJ2-1, with 7 bases aligning to TRBD2. V dropped 4 bases and J dropped 7; count of bases not matched to a gene: 10. The germline CDR1 and CDR2 sequences are SGHTA and FQGNSA. There are 15 residues in the CDR3. The CDR3: CASSSREEAGNEQFF. The CDR3 DNA reads as TGTGCCAGCAGCTCTCGGGAGGAGGCTGGAAATGAGCAGTTCTTC.

This clonotype showed up just a few times. The chain is built from TRBV11-2 and TRBJ2-1; 13 nucleotides align to TRBD2. Germline V gene lookup returns CDR1 SGHAT and CDR2 FQNNGV. The CDR3 extends over 17 amino acids. The junction had 7 bases not matched to a gene; V was cut back by 1 base and J by 7 bases. The CDR3, as DNA: TGTGCCAGCAGCTTAGTACTAGCGGGAGGGCCAAAGAATGAGCAGTTCTTC. Translated: CASSLVLAGGPKNEQFF.

This clonotype was counted many times. V and J are TRBV12-5 and TRBJ2-5; 8 bases match TRBD2. CDR1 is LGHNT, CDR2 FRNRAP, per germline. With V trimmed by 1 base and J by 2 bases, 0 bases remained unmatched. The CDR3 covers 14 residues. The CDR3 region is CASGLASGQETQYF. As DNA, the CDR3 is TGTGCTAGTGGTTTGGCTAGCGGGCAAGAGACCCAGTACTTC.

The chain uses TRBV27 and TRBJ1-2; 8 bases agree with TRBD1. The CDR3 contains 12 residues. The V segment lost 5 bases and the J segment 6 bases; nucleotides outside the gene matches: 2. The germline V gene has CDR1 MNHEY and CDR2 SMNVEV (reference sequence). CDR3 protein: CASSATGDGYTF. Here the CDR3 DNA reads TGTGCCAGCAGTGCGACAGGGGATGGCTACACCTTC.

This clonotype appeared many times. The chain uses TRBV20-1 and TRBJ2-7, with TRBD2 identical over 7 bases. The CDR3 has 14 amino acids. Germline V lookup: CDR1 DFQATT, CDR2 SNEGSKA (reference sequence). After removal of 6 bases from V and 6 bases from J, the junction contained 14 bases not matched to a gene. CDR3 loop: CSALGASGLAEQYF. The CDR3 DNA follows: TGCAGTGCCCTCGGGGCTAGCGGCCTGGCCGAGCAGTACTTC.

This clonotype was recorded many times. The chain combines TRBV5-1 with TRBJ1-5, with D possibly being TRBD1 (6 bases). Looked up from germline, CDR1 is SGHRS and CDR2 is YFSETQ. The CDR3 sequence is 13 residues long. Trimming left V 4 bases short and J 4 bases short, with 9 bases between. CDR3 region: CASSATGNQPQHF. The CDR3, as DNA: TGCGCCAGCAGCGCAACAGGGAATCAGCCCCAGCATTTT. Based on the CDR3 plus reference TRBV5-1 and TRBJ1-5, the full variable domain is KAGVTQTPRYLIKTRGQQVTLSCSPISGHRSVSWYQQTPGQGLQFLFEYFSETQRNKGNFPGRFSGRQFSNSRSEMNVSTLELGDSALYLCASSATGNQPQHFGDGTRLSIL.

The V and J genes are TRBV12-3 or TRBV12-4 and TRBJ1-1; D remains unclear. CDR3 length equals 14 residues. V was clipped by 7 bases and J by 6 bases, with 18 bases between them. In DNA, the CDR3 is TGTGCCAGCATACCTTGGGGATTGACCTCTGAAGCTTTCTTT. It codes for CASIPWGLTSEAFF.

This clonotype was found a few times. This may come from a read error, since a much larger clone is one base off. The CDR3 spells CASSYSTGPYGYTF. For the CDR3, the DNA is TGTGCCAGCAGTTACTCGACAGGGCCCTATGGCTACACCTTC. The chain links TRBV6-5 to TRBJ1-2; 7 positions agree with TRBD1. CDR3 length equals 14 residues. CDR1 and CDR2 from the germline V gene are MNHEY and SVGAGI. Losses at the gene ends were 0 bases for V and 4 bases for J; bases not matched to a gene: 2.

The chain is built from TRBV19 and TRBJ2-3; TRBD2 is a possible D gene (5 bases). V lost 4 bases to trimming and J lost 0 bases, with 11 bases between them. Germline loops: CDR1 LNHDA, CDR2 SQIVND (reference sequence). The CDR3 is made up of 15 amino acids. CDR3 coding DNA: TGTGCCAGTAGTACCCGGGGAGAGAGCACAGATACGCAGTATTTT. It translates to CASSTRGESTDTQYF.

This clonotype has at least ten counts. The CDR3 sequence: CASSLLGASGGAKETQYF. The DNA of the CDR3 is TGTGCCAGCAGCTTACTGGGGGCTAGCGGGGGGGCTAAGGAGACCCAGTACTTC. J is TRBJ2-5 and V is TRBV7-3; 12 bases are a match to TRBD2. The V segment lost 2 bases and the J segment 5 bases; nucleotides outside the gene matches: 12. This CDR3 contains 18 residues. Germline loops: CDR1 SGHTA, CDR2 FQGTGA.

In this sample, this clonotype turned up many times. J is TRBJ2-3 and V is TRBV9; tentative D call: TRBD2 (6 bases). Germline V lookup: CDR1 SGDLS, CDR2 YYNGEE. Trimming cost V 0 bases and J 4 bases, with 12 bases left between them. CDR3 length equals 15 residues. The CDR3 reads CASSVAAGSSDTQYF. CDR3 DNA: TGTGCCAGCAGCGTAGCCGCGGGATCTTCAGATACGCAGTATTTT.

The CDR3 reads CASSPGGEGREQYF. In DNA form, the CDR3 reads TGCGCCAGCAGCCCGGGCGGAGAGGGGAGAGAGCAGTACTTC. This sequence joins TRBV5-1 and TRBJ2-7, with D perhaps being TRBD1 or TRBD2 (5 bases each). This CDR3 region has 14 residues. The germline V gene has CDR1 SGHRS and CDR2 YFSETQ. Trimming shortened V by 4 bases and J by 7 bases, and 18 bases separated the two germline ends.

Turning to this clonotype: Germline and junction disagree at one end, which may indicate a read error. This rearrangement joins TRBV9 to TRBJ2-7, with 8 bases that match TRBD2. This CDR3 contains 15 residues. Germline V gives CDR1 SGDLS, CDR2 YYNGEE. CDR3 protein: CASGVGAGAAYEQYF. CDR3 nucleotides: TGTGCCAGCGGCGTAGGAGCGGGGGCCGCCTACGAGCAGTACTTC.

The J gene is TRBJ1-1, the V gene TRBV19; D might be TRBD1 (5 bases). This CDR3 spans 13 amino acids. Per the germline V gene, CDR1 is LNHDA and CDR2 is SQIVND (reference sequence). The V and J ends lost 5 bases and 5 bases respectively, with 12 bases between them. The chain's CDR3 is CASSSSGGTEAFF. CDR3 in DNA: TGTGCCAGTAGTTCTTCGGGGGGTACTGAAGCTTTCTTT.

Ten or more counts support this clonotype. The rearrangement joins TRBV12-3 or TRBV12-4 to TRBJ1-2; a weak D match, TRBD1 (5 bases). The CDR3 loop spans 15 amino acids. V lost 5 bases and J lost 0, with 13 bases in between. The CDR3 DNA reads as TGTGCCAGCAGTCGAGACAGCTTGGCTAACTATGGCTACACCTTC. It yields the protein CASSRDSLANYGYTF.

At least ten counts were recorded for this clonotype. This CDR3 reads CASSPGQVNTEAFF. The DNA for the CDR3 is TGTGCCAGCAGTCCGGGACAGGTGAACACTGAAGCTTTCTTT. The genes are TRBV12-3 or TRBV12-4 and TRBJ1-1; 8 bases fit TRBD1. V was clipped by 5 bases and J by 0 bases; unmatched bases: 2. There are 14 residues in the CDR3.

This clonotype was observed many times. The V gene is TRBV9, the J gene TRBJ2-7; D not certain. CDR1 and CDR2 from the germline V gene are SGDLS and YYNGEE. The CDR3 is 13 residues long. The germline V and J ends were trimmed by 0 bases and 6 bases, with 10 bases remaining between them. The CDR3 nucleotides read TGTGCCAGCAGCGTAGGTGTATTGGGCGAGCAGTACTTC. It translates to CASSVGVLGEQYF.

V and J are TRBV6-1 and TRBJ1-2; TRBD1 agrees at 12 bases. From germline, CDR1 is MNHNS and CDR2 SASEGT. V lost 2 bases and J lost 7; bases outside the gene matches: 5. This CDR3 contains 15 residues. Here the CDR3 reads CASSEWDRGRAGYTF. In nucleotides, the CDR3 is TGTGCCAGCAGTGAATGGGACAGGGGGCGGGCTGGCTACACCTTC.

This sequence joins TRBV25-1 and TRBJ2-5; 7 bases align to TRBD2. Trimming cost V 2 bases and J 3 bases; bases outside gene matches: 9. CDR3 length: 16 amino acids. Per the germline V gene, CDR1 is MGHDK and CDR2 is SYGVNS. The CDR3 protein is CASSEPKLATKETQYF. CDR3 DNA sequence: TGTGCCAGCAGTGAACCGAAACTAGCGACCAAAGAGACCCAGTACTTC.